This TCR beta chain was sequenced for a study of tumor and adjacent non-tumor tissue in lung cancer. About the research overall: The patients, 10 men and 4 or 5 women, were roughly 30 to 80 with stage I to III disease. On average, productive TCRbeta reads reached 4 million to 4.5 million per sample.

This sample's RNA came from whole unsorted tissue. Of note for this clonotype: Relative to the germline gene, one junction end is altered; a read error may explain this.

CDR3 length: 17 residues. The V gene's germline CDR1 is DFQATT and CDR2 SNEGSKA (reference sequence). The library came from three nested PCR rounds adapted from ARM-PCR protocols. TCRdb re-called the multiplex PCR reads through MiXCR, storing one row per CDR3 protein. The repertoire has 120,000 or so distinct CDR3 sequences, 55% to 75% of them found once; the top ten carry around 13%. Source material: lung tumor tissue. The origin of this receptor is a man aged 30-40 years with non-small cell lung cancer. The chain employs TRBV20-1 and TRBJ1-2; D unclear. CDR3 loop: CSAPSTVGVIRHYGYTF. CDR3 nucleotides: TGCAGTGCGCCATCGACTGTTGGTGTCATCAGGCACTATGGTTACACCTTC.